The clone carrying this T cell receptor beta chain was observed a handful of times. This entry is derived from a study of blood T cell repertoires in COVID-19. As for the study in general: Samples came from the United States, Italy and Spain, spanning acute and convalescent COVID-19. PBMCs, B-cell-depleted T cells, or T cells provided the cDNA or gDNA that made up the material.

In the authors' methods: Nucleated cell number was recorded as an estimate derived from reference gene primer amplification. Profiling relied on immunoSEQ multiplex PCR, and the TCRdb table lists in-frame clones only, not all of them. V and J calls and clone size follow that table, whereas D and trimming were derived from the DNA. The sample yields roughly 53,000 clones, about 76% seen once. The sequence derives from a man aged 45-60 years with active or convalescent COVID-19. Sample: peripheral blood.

In DNA form, the CDR3 reads TGTGCCAGCAGGATGGGGACAGGGGGATCAGGTTCACCCCTCCACTTT. Its protein is CASRMGTGGSGSPLHF. This chain uses TRBV25-1 with TRBJ1-6, with 11 bases aligning to TRBD1. Trimming took 6 bases from V and 9 from J; bases not matched to a gene: 10. CDR3 length: 16 residues. CDR1 is MGHDK and CDR2 is SYGVNS in the germline V gene.